Listed below are T cell receptor beta chains from one sample, sequenced in a study of vaccination and CD4 T cells after COVID-19. These receptors are not linked to any known antigen. MiXCR, run by TCRdb on the PCR reads, gives a single entry per CDR3 protein. Of some 18,000 distinct CDR3 sequences in the sample, under 65% were seen once. Specimen: CD4+ T cells from blood, cultured in vitro, collected after SARS-CoV-2 vaccination. These receptors originate from a human donor who had recovered from COVID-19. Each CDR3 is given with its conserved first and last residue. The order of the fields is D gene, clone size, V gene, J gene, CDR3 protein, CDR3 DNA. The D gene is left open where the match is weak. Clone size is shown for a subset of rows, as once, few, many or a class of expanded clone.

>-|-|TRBV27|TRBJ2-2
CASRDSSNTGELFF
TGTGCCAGCAGGGACTCTTCAAACACCGGGGAGCTGTTTTTT
>-|few|TRBV7-8|TRBJ2-7
CASSLLPSEQYF
TGTGCCAGCAGCTTACTTCCCTCCGAGCAGTACTTC
>TRBD1|-|TRBV27|TRBJ1-1
CASSPQGKWTEAFF
TGTGCCAGCAGTCCACAGGGGAAATGGACTGAAGCTTTCTTT
>TRBD1|-|TRBV7-2|TRBJ1-2
CASSFSGDRWSYGYTF
TGTGCCAGCAGCTTTTCGGGGGACAGGTGGTCCTATGGCTACACCTTC
>TRBD2|-|TRBV11-3|TRBJ2-7
CASSPGLAGSPGEQYF
TGTGCCAGCAGCCCTGGACTAGCGGGTTCCCCCGGGGAGCAGTACTTC
>-|-|TRBV27|TRBJ1-5
CASSSSGAYSNQPQHF
TGTGCCAGCAGTTCATCGGGGGCATATAGCAATCAGCCCCAGCATTTT
>TRBD1|-|TRBV28|TRBJ1-6
CASSFYGTGNSPLHF
TGTGCCAGCAGTTTTTATGGGACAGGGAATTCACCCCTCCACTTT
>-|-|TRBV19|TRBJ1-1
CASSTGLSEAFF
TGTGCCAGTAGTACGGGCCTTTCTGAAGCTTTCTTT
>TRBD1|-|TRBV10-3|TRBJ1-2
CAISEFPADRGYGYTF
TGTGCCATCAGTGAGTTCCCCGCCGACAGGGGGTATGGCTACACCTTC
>TRBD1|-|TRBV27|TRBJ1-2
CASSPGQGRGGSTYGYTF
TGTGCCAGCAGTCCGGGACAGGGAAGAGGCGGATCGACATATGGCTACACCTTC
>-|few|TRBV29-1|TRBJ1-1
CSVEVTGTSTEAFF
TGCAGCGTTGAAGTGACGGGAACGAGTACTGAAGCTTTCTTT
>-|few|TRBV30|TRBJ1-3
CAWSVRSGRGNTIYF
TGTGCCTGGAGTGTACGGTCAGGACGGGGAAACACCATATATTTT
>TRBD2|-|TRBV2|TRBJ2-3
CASSGLAGVPDTQYF
TGTGCCAGCAGCGGATTAGCGGGAGTCCCAGATACGCAGTATTTT
>TRBD1|-|TRBV12-3/TRBV12-4|TRBJ1-5
CASSLGRGPTQHF
TGTGCCAGCAGTTTGGGCAGGGGGCCGACCCAGCATTTT
>TRBD1|few|TRBV30|TRBJ2-7
CAWMGQSYEQYF
TGTGCCTGGATGGGACAGTCCTACGAGCAGTACTTC
>TRBD1|-|TRBV11-3|TRBJ1-1
CASSPRQGHTEAFF
TGTGCCAGCAGCCCCAGACAGGGTCACACTGAAGCTTTCTTT
>TRBD1|few|TRBV20-1|TRBJ2-5
CSANHRGRAETQYF
TGCAGTGCGAACCACAGGGGGCGGGCGGAGACCCAGTACTTC
>-|-|TRBV18|TRBJ1-1
CASSPETGNTEAFF
TGTGCCAGCTCACCCGAGACAGGGAACACTGAAGCTTTCTTT